These T cell receptor beta chains were read from a single sample in a study of shared clonotypes between healthy human individuals. Libraries were prepared by immunoSEQ multiplex PCR; TCRdb keeps only in-frame clonotypes and omits some of them. The data hold about 2.3 million clones, with over 85% observed a single time. The source material was naive CD4+ T cells from PBMCs. The origin of the receptors is a man aged 18 to 29 in good health. Some clones in this sample may be carry-over from other donors' samples. The CDR3 runs from the conserved cysteine through the conserved F or W. The order of the fields is V gene, D gene, J gene, clone size, CDR3 protein, CDR3 DNA. The D gene is left open where the match is weak. The size entry is marked missing in some rows and otherwise reads once, few, many or a size class.

v_gene: TRBV5-1; d_gene: NA; j_gene: TRBJ2-6; abundance: NA; CDR3aa: CASSNGHASGANVLTF; CDR3nt: TGCGCCAGCAGCAATGGACACGCCTCTGGGGCCAACGTCCTGACTTTC
v_gene: TRBV19; d_gene: NA; j_gene: TRBJ2-7; abundance: NA; CDR3aa: CASSWLALDYEQYF; CDR3nt: TGTGCCAGTAGTTGGCTAGCGCTAGACTACGAGCAGTACTTC
v_gene: TRBV19; d_gene: TRBD1; j_gene: TRBJ2-7; abundance: NA; CDR3aa: CASSIGQGFYEQYF; CDR3nt: TGTGCCAGTAGTATAGGACAGGGTTTCTACGAGCAGTACTTC
v_gene: TRBV10-3; d_gene: NA; j_gene: TRBJ1-2; abundance: NA; CDR3aa: CAISETSLDYGYTF; CDR3nt: TGTGCCATCAGTGAAACCTCCCTCGACTATGGCTACACCTTC
v_gene: TRBV6-6; d_gene: NA; j_gene: TRBJ2-1; abundance: NA; CDR3aa: CASSYGPSFGNEQFF; CDR3nt: TGTGCCAGCAGTTACGGGCCTAGCTTCGGCAATGAGCAGTTCTTC
v_gene: TRBV6-5; d_gene: NA; j_gene: TRBJ2-7; abundance: NA; CDR3aa: CASSWDGTYEQYF; CDR3nt: TGTGCCAGCAGTTGGGACGGCACCTACGAGCAGTACTTC
v_gene: TRBV6-5; d_gene: TRBD1; j_gene: TRBJ2-7; abundance: NA; CDR3aa: CASRRGQGYEQYF; CDR3nt: TGTGCCAGCCGGCGGGGACAGGGCTACGAGCAGTACTTC
v_gene: TRBV19; d_gene: TRBD1; j_gene: TRBJ1-5; abundance: NA; CDR3aa: CASRIPGGQGYQPQHF; CDR3nt: TGTGCCAGTAGGATACCGGGGGGACAGGGTTATCAGCCCCAGCATTTT
v_gene: TRBV5-1; d_gene: NA; j_gene: TRBJ2-7; abundance: NA; CDR3aa: CASSLAGTRIGQYF; CDR3nt: TGCGCCAGCAGCTTGGCCGGGACAAGGATTGGGCAGTACTTC
v_gene: TRBV2; d_gene: TRBD1; j_gene: TRBJ1-2; abundance: NA; CDR3aa: CASMQDRGYGYTF; CDR3nt: TGTGCCAGCATGCAGGACAGGGGTTATGGCTACACCTTC
v_gene: TRBV30; d_gene: NA; j_gene: TRBJ2-1; abundance: NA; CDR3aa: CAWSRIAVIDEQFF; CDR3nt: TGTGCCTGGAGTAGGATAGCTGTTATAGATGAGCAGTTCTTC
v_gene: TRBV7-9; d_gene: NA; j_gene: TRBJ2-5; abundance: NA; CDR3aa: CASSLDGQATQYF; CDR3nt: TGTGCCAGCAGCTTAGATGGGCAGGCAACCCAGTACTTC
v_gene: TRBV5-1; d_gene: NA; j_gene: TRBJ2-2; abundance: NA; CDR3aa: CASSLDPGPGELFF; CDR3nt: TGCGCCAGCAGCTTAGACCCCGGCCCCGGGGAGCTGTTTTTT
v_gene: TRBV19; d_gene: TRBD1; j_gene: TRBJ1-5; abundance: NA; CDR3aa: CASSVQIGTGGLPPQHF; CDR3nt: TGTGCCAGTAGTGTCCAAATAGGGACAGGGGGTCTTCCGCCCCAGCATTTT
v_gene: TRBV10-1; d_gene: NA; j_gene: TRBJ2-1; abundance: NA; CDR3aa: CASSEKLRNNEQFF; CDR3nt: TGCGCCAGCAGTGAAAAACTGCGCAACAATGAGCAGTTCTTC
v_gene: TRBV18; d_gene: NA; j_gene: TRBJ2-1; abundance: NA; CDR3aa: CASSLPGTGSYNEQFF; CDR3nt: TGTGCCAGCTCACTCCCGGGAACGGGTTCCTACAATGAGCAGTTCTTC
v_gene: TRBV7-3; d_gene: NA; j_gene: TRBJ2-1; abundance: NA; CDR3aa: CASSLSTGVYNEQFF; CDR3nt: TGTGCCAGCAGCTTAAGTACCGGGGTCTACAATGAGCAGTTCTTC
v_gene: TRBV15; d_gene: NA; j_gene: TRBJ1-5; abundance: NA; CDR3aa: CATSRDRQPQHF; CDR3nt: TGTGCCACCAGCAGAGACCGTCAGCCCCAGCATTTT
v_gene: TRBV5-1; d_gene: NA; j_gene: TRBJ2-7; abundance: NA; CDR3aa: CASSSDNSYEQYF; CDR3nt: TGCGCCAGCAGTAGCGACAACTCCTACGAGCAGTACTTC
v_gene: TRBV18; d_gene: NA; j_gene: TRBJ2-1; abundance: NA; CDR3aa: CASSPDFYNEQFF; CDR3nt: TGTGCCAGCTCACCAGACTTTTACAATGAGCAGTTCTTC
v_gene: TRBV5-6; d_gene: NA; j_gene: TRBJ1-3; abundance: NA; CDR3aa: CASSVRGTPGNTIYF; CDR3nt: TGTGCCAGCAGCGTAAGGGGTACGCCTGGAAACACCATATATTTT
v_gene: TRBV28; d_gene: NA; j_gene: TRBJ2-7; abundance: once; CDR3aa: CASSPGGGPSSYEQYF; CDR3nt: TGTGCCAGCAGTCCCGGTGGGGGACCGAGCTCCTACGAGCAGTACTTC
v_gene: TRBV5-1; d_gene: TRBD1; j_gene: TRBJ2-7; abundance: NA; CDR3aa: CASSLLGTGYEQYF; CDR3nt: TGCGCCAGCAGCTTGTTAGGGACAGGCTACGAGCAGTACTTC
v_gene: TRBV5-1; d_gene: NA; j_gene: TRBJ1-5; abundance: NA; CDR3aa: CASSSGASAGQPQHF; CDR3nt: TGCGCCAGCAGCTCAGGGGCCTCGGCGGGCCAGCCCCAGCATTTT
v_gene: TRBV5-3; d_gene: TRBD1; j_gene: TRBJ1-1; abundance: NA; CDR3aa: CARSETGVSNTEAFF; CDR3nt: TGTGCCAGAAGCGAGACAGGGGTGTCGAACACTGAAGCTTTCTTT
v_gene: TRBV5-1; d_gene: TRBD1; j_gene: TRBJ2-1; abundance: NA; CDR3aa: CASSLEGAYNEQFF; CDR3nt: TGCGCCAGCAGCTTGGAGGGGGCTTACAATGAGCAGTTCTTC
v_gene: TRBV28; d_gene: NA; j_gene: TRBJ1-1; abundance: NA; CDR3aa: CASSLAPYGAFF; CDR3nt: TGTGCCAGCAGTTTAGCCCCGTATGGGGCTTTCTTT
v_gene: TRBV10-3; d_gene: NA; j_gene: TRBJ2-7; abundance: NA; CDR3aa: CAISDAVSYEQYF; CDR3nt: TGTGCCATCAGTGACGCGGTATCCTACGAGCAGTACTTC
v_gene: TRBV5-5; d_gene: TRBD1; j_gene: TRBJ1-5; abundance: NA; CDR3aa: CASSFSGQVNQPQHF; CDR3nt: TGTGCCAGCAGCTTTTCGGGACAGGTCAATCAGCCCCAGCATTTT
v_gene: TRBV6-6; d_gene: NA; j_gene: TRBJ1-3; abundance: NA; CDR3aa: CASSYFGEAGNTIYF; CDR3nt: TGTGCCAGCAGTTACTTCGGGGAGGCCGGAAACACCATATATTTT
v_gene: TRBV15; d_gene: NA; j_gene: TRBJ1-1; abundance: NA; CDR3aa: CATSRDPEGTEAFF; CDR3nt: TGTGCCACCAGCAGAGATCCGGAGGGCACTGAAGCTTTCTTT
v_gene: TRBV27; d_gene: NA; j_gene: TRBJ2-1; abundance: NA; CDR3aa: CASSPRPRTAISYNEQFF; CDR3nt: TGTGCCAGCAGTCCTCGCCCCCGGACAGCTATTTCCTACAATGAGCAGTTCTTC
v_gene: TRBV7-3; d_gene: TRBD2; j_gene: TRBJ2-7; abundance: NA; CDR3aa: CASSITSGGGYEQYF; CDR3nt: TGTGCCAGCAGCATAACTAGCGGGGGAGGTTACGAGCAGTACTTC
v_gene: TRBV4-2; d_gene: NA; j_gene: TRBJ2-1; abundance: NA; CDR3aa: CASSPPLRAGEQFF; CDR3nt: TGTGCCAGCAGCCCACCTCTGCGGGCAGGTGAGCAGTTCTTC
v_gene: TRBV28; d_gene: NA; j_gene: TRBJ2-7; abundance: once; CDR3aa: CASSLRVGGIHEQYF; CDR3nt: TGTGCCAGCAGTTTAAGGGTAGGGGGAATCCACGAGCAGTACTTC
v_gene: TRBV28; d_gene: TRBD1; j_gene: TRBJ1-2; abundance: NA; CDR3aa: CASSPGTGLDGYTF; CDR3nt: TGTGCCAGCAGTCCTGGGACAGGCTTGGATGGCTACACCTTC
v_gene: TRBV28; d_gene: NA; j_gene: TRBJ1-2; abundance: NA; CDR3aa: CASSSDGLDGYTF; CDR3nt: TGTGCCAGCAGTTCCGATGGCCTGGATGGCTACACCTTC
v_gene: TRBV29-1; d_gene: NA; j_gene: TRBJ2-1; abundance: NA; CDR3aa: CSVFGQLYNEQFF; CDR3nt: TGCAGCGTTTTCGGACAGCTCTACAATGAGCAGTTCTTC
v_gene: TRBV2; d_gene: NA; j_gene: TRBJ2-1; abundance: NA; CDR3aa: CASSDMSSYNEQFF; CDR3nt: TGTGCCAGCAGTGACATGAGCTCCTACAATGAGCAGTTCTTC
v_gene: TRBV6-6; d_gene: TRBD1; j_gene: TRBJ2-3; abundance: NA; CDR3aa: CASSPAGQGLDTQYF; CDR3nt: TGTGCCAGCAGCCCGGCGGGACAGGGATTAGATACGCAGTATTTT
v_gene: TRBV27; d_gene: NA; j_gene: TRBJ1-1; abundance: NA; CDR3aa: CASSFSGNTEAFF; CDR3nt: TGTGCCAGCAGTTTTTCAGGGAACACTGAAGCTTTCTTT
v_gene: TRBV7-8; d_gene: NA; j_gene: TRBJ2-5; abundance: NA; CDR3aa: CASSLRWGGETQYF; CDR3nt: TGTGCCAGCAGCTTAAGATGGGGTGGAGAGACCCAGTACTTC
v_gene: TRBV7-2; d_gene: NA; j_gene: TRBJ2-7; abundance: NA; CDR3aa: CASRSGTQPYERYF; CDR3nt: TGTGCCAGCAGATCCGGGACTCAACCTTACGAGCGGTACTTC
v_gene: TRBV10-1; d_gene: TRBD2; j_gene: TRBJ2-3; abundance: NA; CDR3aa: CASSELREAGTQYF; CDR3nt: TGCGCCAGCAGTGAATTGCGGGAGGCGGGTACGCAGTATTTT
v_gene: TRBV9; d_gene: NA; j_gene: TRBJ2-6; abundance: NA; CDR3aa: CASSIGGFSGANVLTF; CDR3nt: TGTGCCAGCAGCATCGGGGGCTTCTCTGGGGCCAACGTCCTGACTTTC
v_gene: TRBV15; d_gene: NA; j_gene: TRBJ1-1; abundance: NA; CDR3aa: CATSRGGVNTEAFF; CDR3nt: TGTGCCACCAGCAGAGGTGGGGTGAACACTGAAGCTTTCTTT
v_gene: TRBV6-1; d_gene: NA; j_gene: TRBJ2-6; abundance: NA; CDR3aa: CASSGFLWQVSSGANVLTF; CDR3nt: TGTGCCAGCAGTGGTTTTTTATGGCAGGTCAGCTCTGGGGCCAACGTCCTGACTTTC
v_gene: TRBV7-2; d_gene: TRBD1; j_gene: TRBJ2-5; abundance: NA; CDR3aa: CASSAPGQGVLSQYF; CDR3nt: TGTGCCAGCAGCGCCCCGGGACAGGGTGTATTGTCCCAGTACTTC
v_gene: TRBV9; d_gene: NA; j_gene: TRBJ2-1; abundance: once; CDR3aa: CASSPLPDHNEQFF; CDR3nt: TGTGCCAGCAGTCCGTTGCCGGACCACAATGAGCAGTTCTTC
v_gene: TRBV28; d_gene: TRBD1; j_gene: TRBJ2-7; abundance: NA; CDR3aa: CASSTPGQGDEQYF; CDR3nt: TGTGCCAGCAGTACCCCGGGACAGGGAGACGAGCAGTACTTC
v_gene: TRBV7-8; d_gene: TRBD1; j_gene: TRBJ1-2; abundance: NA; CDR3aa: CASSPQGQGTNYGYTF; CDR3nt: TGTGCCAGCAGCCCCCAGGGACAGGGTACTAACTATGGCTACACCTTC